The source of this T cell receptor beta chain is a study of blood T cell repertoires in COVID-19. The method was immunoSEQ multiplex PCR; TCRdb's version includes in-frame clones alone and lacks a portion of them. The repertoire holds hundreds of thousands of clones, with over 75% as singletons. All recovered Cohort 3 donors got two negative PCRs, got clearance, or saw symptom resolution. The CDR3 is 15 residues long. Looked up from germline, CDR1 is SGHTS and CDR2 is YDEGEE. Trimming stripped 6 bases from V and 0 bases from J, with 14 bases between. Sequenced sample: PBMCs or T cells enriched from blood (not recorded which). The rearrangement links TRBV5-8 to TRBJ2-3, with a possible D match to TRBD2 (6 bases). The TCR originated in a woman aged 40 to 50 who had recovered from COVID-19. CDR3 nucleotide sequence: TGTGCCAGCATGCTAGGGCTAGCGAGCACAGATACGCAGTATTTT. Protein product: CASMLGLASTDTQYF.